These 18 T cell receptor beta chains originate from one sample sequenced in a study of T cell repertoires in cytomegalovirus infection. MiXCR was run by TCRdb on the reads, yielding one entry per CDR3 protein. The sample records fewer than 700,000 distinct CDR3 sequences, 20% to 25% being singletons. Sequenced material: CD8+ T cells from PBMCs. Receptors originate from a human donor in good health (CMV status not recorded). Some clones in this sample may be carry-over from other donors' samples.

The table lists this clonotype with a few counts. The chain recombines TRBV20-1 with TRBJ1-6; 9 bases fit TRBD1. Germline V gene data show CDR1 as DFQATT and CDR2 as SNEGSKA (reference sequence). This CDR3 is built from 16 residues. The ends lost 7 bases at V and 5 bases at J; junction bases unmatched: 12. CDR3 sequence reads: CSVLDRGGPDNSPLHF. CDR3 DNA sequence: TGCAGTGTCCTGGACAGGGGAGGGCCCGATAATTCACCCCTCCACTTT.

At least ten counts were recorded for this clonotype. The chain links TRBV7-6 to TRBJ2-7; 9 bases line up with TRBD1. CDR3 size: 15 residues. Germline-derived CDR1 and CDR2 are SGHVS and FNYEAQ. With 5 bases clipped from V and 2 bases from J, the junction kept 7 bases outside the gene matches. The CDR3 sequence: CASSPTGTGTYEQYF. The CDR3 coding sequence is TGTGCCAGCAGCCCAACCGGGACAGGGACCTACGAGCAGTACTTC.

The V call is TRBV28, the J call TRBJ2-1; unclear D gene. The CDR3 spans 17 residues. V lost 7 bases, J lost 6 bases, and 25 bases lay in between. Germline loops: CDR1 MDHEN, CDR2 SYDVKM. The CDR3 here is CASITTARFTIGNEQFF. The CDR3, as DNA: TGTGCCAGCATCACAACGGCACGGTTTACGATAGGCAATGAGCAGTTCTTC.

The chain links TRBV29-1 to TRBJ2-2; D is unclear. With 4 bases removed from V and 2 bases from J, the gap between germline ends came to 11 bases. CDR3 length: 14 residues. From germline, CDR1 is SQVTM and CDR2 ANQGSEA. CDR3 loop: CSVVGGVNTGELFF. CDR3 bases: TGCAGCGTTGTGGGTGGTGTCAACACCGGGGAGCTGTTTTTT.

This clonotype showed up just a few times. The V gene is TRBV20-1, the J gene TRBJ2-7; perhaps TRBD1 as D (6 bases). This CDR3 has 13 amino acids. CDR1 is DFQATT, CDR2 SNEGSKA, per germline (reference sequence). The ends were cut back, 6 bases at V and 1 base at J, with 13 bases in the middle. CDR3 amino acids: CSARPQGSYEQYV. The CDR3 DNA reads as TGCAGTGCCCGACCACAGGGTTCCTACGAGCAGTACGTC.

This chain uses TRBV5-1 with TRBJ2-1, with D possibly being TRBD1 (5 bases). This CDR3 comprises 19 residues. CDR1 and CDR2 from the germline V gene are SGHRS and YFSETQ. The ends were cut back, 1 base at V and 3 bases at J, with 23 bases in the middle. The CDR3 region has the DNA TGCGCCAGCAGCTTGACTGGCAGGGCCTCCATCGACCGCTACAATGAGCAGTTCTTC. Translation: CASSLTGRASIDRYNEQFF.

In this sample, this clonotype turned up once. This rearrangement joins TRBV2 to TRBJ2-3; possibly TRBD2 for D (7 bases). V lost 8 bases to trimming and J lost 4 bases, with 10 bases between them. There are 12 residues in the CDR3. From germline, CDR1 is SNHLY and CDR2 FYNNEI. The CDR3 DNA is TGTGCCAGCCGGGGGGCCCCAGATACGCAGTATTTT. Residues: CASRGAPDTQYF.

The gene calls are TRBV20-1 and TRBJ1-6; D call uncertain. The germline gives CDR1 DFQATT, CDR2 SNEGSKA (reference sequence). This CDR3 comprises 17 residues. The V and J ends lost 4 bases and 0 bases respectively, with 16 bases between them. The CDR3 DNA reads TGCAGTGCTACCTCAGGCGCCGAAAGCTCCTATAATTCACCCCTCCACTTT. Translating it yields CSATSGAESSYNSPLHF.

This clonotype was found a few times. The rearrangement uses TRBV7-9 and TRBJ2-7; TRBD1 agrees at 8 bases. The CDR3 loop spans 16 amino acids. From germline, CDR1 is SEHNR and CDR2 FQNEAQ (reference sequence). Losses at the gene ends were 3 bases for V and 5 bases for J; bases not matched to a gene: 12. DNA for the CDR3: TGTGCCAGCAGCTTTCTTGACAGGGGTCTAGGGAACGAGCAGTACTTC. This sequence encodes CASSFLDRGLGNEQYF.

There are a few counts of this clonotype. The rearrangement joins TRBV6-6 to TRBJ1-2; 7 nucleotides line up with TRBD1. The CDR3 contains 12 residues. From germline, CDR1 is MNHNY and CDR2 SVGAGI (reference sequence). V dropped 5 bases and J dropped 7; count of bases not matched to a gene: 4. This chain's CDR3 is CASSQTGAGYTF. DNA of the CDR3: TGTGCCAGCAGTCAAACAGGGGCTGGCTACACCTTC.

The genes are TRBV27 and TRBJ2-7; the D gene is possibly TRBD2 (7 bases). Trimming took off 6 bases at V and 3 bases at J, with 18 bases between the two ends. Per the germline V gene, CDR1 is MNHEY and CDR2 is SMNVEV (reference sequence). The CDR3 sequence is 15 residues long. For the CDR3, the DNA is TGTGCCAGCAGCCGGGGGGCCTCTACTCTCTACGAGCAGTACGTC. Encoded protein: CASSRGASTLYEQYV.

The table lists this clonotype with many counts. V usage is TRBV7-3 and J usage is TRBJ2-1; D is undetermined. Germline V CDR1 and CDR2: SGHTA, FQGTGA. The germline V and J ends were trimmed by 2 bases and 10 bases, with 9 bases remaining between them. The CDR3 runs 12 residues. In DNA form, the CDR3 reads TGTGCCAGCAGCTTAGGAGCTGAGGAGCAGTTCTTC. Translating it yields CASSLGAEEQFF.

This clonotype was found many times. The rearrangement uses TRBV7-6 and TRBJ2-7; a weak D match, TRBD1 (5 bases). This CDR3 region has 15 residues. Germline V gives CDR1 SGHVS, CDR2 FNYEAQ. Trimming cost V 1 base and J 3 bases, with 13 bases left between them. In DNA form, the CDR3 reads TGTGCCAGCAGCTTAGAACAGGAAGCCAACTACGAGCAGTACTTC. Its protein product is CASSLEQEANYEQYF.

This clonotype occurred many times. CDR3 coding DNA: TGTGCCAGCACTATCACCGGGACAGGGGACGGCGGCTACACCTTC. Translated, it gives CASTITGTGDGGYTF. The chain couples TRBV28 to TRBJ1-2; TRBD1 matches 10 bases. The CDR3 extends over 15 amino acids. The V gene's germline CDR1 is MDHEN and CDR2 SYDVKM. Trimming cost V 7 bases and J 8 bases; bases outside gene matches: 13.

Comment on this clonotype: This CDR3 fails to terminate in the conserved phenylalanine or tryptophan, so it likely reflects a read error. This rearrangement joins TRBV28 to TRBJ2-1, with D possibly being TRBD1 or TRBD2 (6 bases each). Germline assignment: CDR1 MDHEN and CDR2 SYDVKM. This CDR3 is 16 amino acids long. The germline V and J ends were trimmed by 4 bases and 0 bases, with 13 bases remaining between them. Written as DNA, the CDR3 is TGTGCCAGCAGTTGGGGGGCCGTCAGCTCCTACAATGAGCAGTTCTCC. Amino acid sequence: CASSWGAVSSYNEQFS.

This clonotype appeared many times. The chain employs TRBV12-3 or TRBV12-4 and TRBJ2-1; D possibly corresponds to TRBD1 (6 bases). V was cut by 7 bases and J by 4 bases, with 8 bases left in between. This CDR3 contains 12 residues. The CDR3: CASNDRYNEQFF. The CDR3 bases are TGTGCCAGCAATGACAGGTACAATGAGCAGTTCTTC.

This clonotype was counted only a few times. This chain uses TRBV19 with TRBJ1-1, with 9 bases aligning to TRBD1. Germline loops: CDR1 LNHDA, CDR2 SQIVND (reference sequence). This CDR3 has 15 residues. After removal of 6 bases from V and 5 bases from J, the junction contained 10 bases not matched to a gene. This CDR3 is CASRLMTGGKTEAFF. Written as DNA, the CDR3 is TGTGCCAGTAGGCTAATGACAGGGGGAAAAACTGAAGCTTTCTTT.

The genes are TRBV5-1 and TRBJ1-1; maybe TRBD1 (5 bases). This CDR3 contains 11 residues. V was trimmed by 0 bases and J by 9 bases, leaving 6 bases between them. Germline loops: CDR1 SGHRS, CDR2 YFSETQ. DNA for the CDR3: TGCGCCAGCAGCTTGGGGACACAAGCTTTCTTT. Translation: CASSLGTQAFF.